Following are 29 T cell receptor beta chains from one sample sequenced in a study of naive and memory T cell subsets. Study observations and caveats: Especially in CD8 cells, naive repertoires contained a few larger clonotypes, possibly CD45RA-re-expressing memory cells.

No antigen is known for these receptors. Both TRBC1 and TRBC2 were covered by a beta constant-region primer of two equimolar oligonucleotides. Four rounds of PCR amplified the ligated cDNA using nested alpha and beta constant-region primers plus SP2. One entry per CDR3 protein results from TCRdb running MiXCR on the UMI-ligation and nested PCR reads. The sample lists approximately 140,000 distinct CDR3 sequences, approximately 24% occurring once. The material sequenced was naive CD4+ T cells from blood. The receptor source for this set is a human donor in good health.

The V gene is TRBV12-3 or TRBV12-4, the J gene TRBJ2-5; D unclear. The V and J ends lost 6 bases and 1 base respectively, with 9 bases between them. This CDR3 has 13 amino acids. In nucleotides, the CDR3 is TGTGCCAGCAGCATTAAGAGCCAAGAGACCCAGTACTTC. Its translation: CASSIKSQETQYF.

This clonotype was found a few times. The V gene is TRBV4-1, the J gene TRBJ2-7, with 8 nucleotides matching TRBD2. The CDR3 spans 16 residues. After removal of 4 bases from V and 4 bases from J, the junction contained 12 bases not matched to a gene. Germline V CDR1 and CDR2: MGHRA, YSYEKL. Here the CDR3 reads CASSPSIRGGRYEQYF. DNA for the CDR3: TGCGCCAGCAGCCCCAGTATACGGGGGGGTCGGTACGAGCAGTACTTC.

The sample holds a few counts of this clonotype. This chain links TRBV2 with TRBJ2-1; D perhaps matches TRBD2 (6 bases). This CDR3 has 16 amino acids. Germline V gives CDR1 SNHLY, CDR2 FYNNEI. V lost 7 bases, J lost 6 bases, and 22 bases lay in between. The CDR3 spells CASTSDYHRGGNEQFF. DNA of the CDR3: TGTGCCAGCACCTCGGACTATCACCGAGGCGGCAATGAGCAGTTCTTC.

This clonotype was observed many times. This rearrangement joins TRBV19 to TRBJ2-1; TRBD1 matches at 8 bases. J lost 8 bases, V lost 5 bases, and 11 bases had no gene match. The CDR3 loop spans 15 amino acids. From germline, CDR1 is LNHDA and CDR2 SQIVND (reference sequence). This CDR3 reads CASSYGGTGLYEQFF. The CDR3 nucleotides read TGTGCCAGTAGTTATGGGGGGACAGGTCTGTATGAGCAGTTCTTC.

The V call is TRBV11-2, the J call TRBJ2-7; the match to TRBD2 covers 7 bases. The germline CDR1 and CDR2 sequences are SGHAT and FQNNGV. The CDR3 is made up of 15 amino acids. The V and J ends lost 1 base and 0 bases, in that order; junction bases with no gene match: 3. The CDR3 loop reads CASSLALAASYEQYF. The DNA of the CDR3 is TGTGCCAGCAGCTTAGCTCTAGCGGCCTCCTACGAGCAGTACTTC.

J is TRBJ2-7 and V is TRBV29-1; the D gene is possibly TRBD2 (6 bases). The CDR3 consists of 12 residues. The V gene lost 4 bases and the J gene lost 3 bases, with 10 bases spanning the gap. CDR1 SQVTM and CDR2 ANQGSEA come from the germline V gene. In DNA, the CDR3 is TGCAGCGTTGTTTCGGGAGTCTACGAGCAGTACTTC. This gives the protein CSVVSGVYEQYF.

Ten or more counts support this clonotype. V usage is TRBV27 and J usage is TRBJ2-7; TRBD1 might be the D (6 bases). CDR3 size: 15 residues. The V gene's germline CDR1 is MNHEY and CDR2 SMNVEV (reference sequence). V shed 5 bases and J shed 6 bases, with 20 bases lying between them. The CDR3 sequence is CASSINGRGDGEQYF. The CDR3 bases are TGTGCCAGCAGTATAAACGGCAGGGGAGACGGCGAGCAGTACTTC.

This clonotype has a count of ten or more. The chain links TRBV12-3 or TRBV12-4 to TRBJ2-3; 14 bases agree with TRBD2. Trimming cost V 6 bases and J 4 bases; bases outside gene matches: 6. The CDR3 has 16 residues. CDR3 residues: CASSRTSGRFSDTQYF. The CDR3 DNA reads as TGTGCCAGCAGCCGGACTAGCGGGAGGTTCTCAGATACGCAGTATTTT.

This clonotype turned up a few times. The V call is TRBV28, the J call TRBJ2-7; D gene ambiguous. The germline V gene has CDR1 MDHEN and CDR2 SYDVKM. This CDR3 comprises 15 residues. The ends were cut back, 3 bases at V and 2 bases at J, with 14 bases in the middle. The CDR3 DNA reads TGTGCCAGCAGTTTCTACAGATCAACAGCCTACGAGCAGTACTTC. As protein: CASSFYRSTAYEQYF.

This clonotype came up a few times. V usage is TRBV7-9 and J usage is TRBJ2-7; D remains ambiguous. Trimming stripped 2 bases from V and 6 bases from J, with 17 bases between. Germline CDR1 SEHNR, CDR2 FQNEAQ (reference sequence). The CDR3 spans 15 residues. CDR3 sequence (DNA): TGTGCCAGCAGCTTACCCAACACCGGACCCTTCGAGCAGTACTTC. It is translated as CASSLPNTGPFEQYF.

This chain joins TRBV20-1 and TRBJ2-7; the match to TRBD2 covers 16 bases. From germline, CDR1 is DFQATT and CDR2 SNEGSKA (reference sequence). This CDR3 contains 16 residues. V lost 4 bases to trimming and J lost 4 bases; unmatched junction nucleotides: 7. The CDR3 loop is CSATGTSGRAQYEQYF. The CDR3 DNA follows: TGCAGTGCTACCGGGACTAGCGGGAGGGCTCAGTACGAGCAGTACTTC.

This clonotype was recorded a few times. The V call is TRBV14, the J call TRBJ1-1; D gene unclear. Germline CDR1 is SGHDN and CDR2 is FVKESK. The CDR3 runs to 14 residues. The V end lost 8 bases, the J end lost 4 bases, and 17 bases lay between the germline ends. The CDR3 loop reads CASSRVVGSTEAFF. CDR3 nucleotides: TGTGCCAGCTCACGAGTCGTGGGTTCCACTGAAGCTTTCTTT. Looking up the rest from reference TRBV14 and TRBJ1-1 gives the full variable domain: EAGVTQFPSHSVIEKGQTVTLRCDPISGHDNLYWYRRVMGKEIKFLLHFVKESKQDESGMPNNRFLAERTGGTYSTLKVQPAELEDSGVYFCASSRVVGSTEAFFGQGTRLTVV.

The chain is built from TRBV7-9 and TRBJ2-3; 9 bases align to TRBD2. This CDR3 has 16 amino acids. V gave up 5 bases and J gave up 1 base; unmatched junction bases: 7. The germline V gene encodes CDR1 SEHNR and CDR2 FQNEAQ (reference sequence). DNA for the CDR3: TGTGCCAGCAGCATCTCCAGGACTAGCGGCACAGATACGCAGTATTTT. Translating gives CASSISRTSGTDTQYF.

This clonotype has only a few counts. The DNA for the CDR3 is TGTGCCTGGAGCCGCCACACTACGAGTATGAACACTGAAGCTTTCTTT. As protein: CAWSRHTTSMNTEAFF. The chain employs TRBV30 and TRBJ1-1; no clear D. The CDR3 is 16 residues long. CDR1 GTSNPN and CDR2 SVGIG come from the germline V gene (reference sequence). V was cut by 3 bases and J by 0 bases, with 17 bases left in between.

The V and J genes are TRBV7-8 and TRBJ1-2; maybe TRBD1 (6 bases). The germline gives CDR1 SGHVS, CDR2 FQNEAQ. V was pared by 4 bases and J by 4 bases, with 13 bases between. This CDR3 is built from 14 residues. Here the CDR3 DNA reads TGTGCCAGCAGCTCCGCGACAGGAGGCTATGGCTACACCTTC. Its protein is CASSSATGGYGYTF.

Ten or more counts support this clonotype. The rearrangement uses TRBV15 and TRBJ2-1, with 12 nucleotides matching TRBD2. Germline V CDR1 and CDR2: LNHNV, YYDKDF (reference sequence). The CDR3 covers 18 residues. J was trimmed by 0 bases and V by 3 bases; bases with no gene match: 6. The DNA of the CDR3 is TGTGCCACCAGCAGGACTAGCGGGAGACCGAGCTCCTACAATGAGCAGTTCTTC. Protein: CATSRTSGRPSSYNEQFF.

The sample holds a few counts of this clonotype. The CDR3 is CASSYSRYYNEQFF. The CDR3 DNA sequence: TGTGCCAGCAGTTACTCGCGCTATTACAATGAGCAGTTCTTC. The chain links TRBV6-2 or TRBV6-3 to TRBJ2-1; unclear D gene. CDR1 and CDR2 from the germline V gene are MNHEY and SVGEGT. The CDR3 has 14 amino acids. V lost 0 bases to trimming and J lost 4 bases, with 7 bases between them.

The table lists this clonotype with a count of one. A junction boundary mismatches the germline segment, possibly from a read error. J is TRBJ1-5 and V is TRBV9; 11 bases are shared with TRBD1. The CDR3 totals 15 residues. CDR1 and CDR2 (germline): SGDLS, YYNGEE. The CDR3 spells CASSAGQGAYQPRHF. The CDR3 nucleotides are TGTGCCAGCAGCGCTGGACAGGGGGCCTATCAGCCCCGGCATTTT. Together with reference TRBV9 and TRBJ1-5, the CDR3 gives the full variable domain: DSGVTQTPKHLITATGQRVTLRCSPRSGDLSVYWYQQSLDQGLQFLIQYYNGEERAKGNILERFSAQQFPDLHSELNLSSLELGDSALYFCASSAGQGAYQPRHFGDGTRLSIL.

In its sample, this clonotype was seen a few times. The rearrangement joins TRBV27 to TRBJ2-2; 8 bases align to TRBD1. The CDR3 is made up of 18 amino acids. After removal of 7 bases from V and 1 base from J, the junction contained 14 bases not matched to a gene. Germline V gene lookup returns CDR1 MNHEY and CDR2 SMNVEV (reference sequence). In DNA form, the CDR3 reads TGTGCCAGCACCAAAATATCGACAGGGGCAAAGAACACCGGGGAGCTGTTTTTT. It specifies CASTKISTGAKNTGELFF.

The sample holds a few counts of this clonotype. The gene calls are TRBV5-1 and TRBJ2-7; maybe TRBD2 (5 bases). V was clipped by 4 bases and J by 4 bases, with 9 bases between them. Germline lookup yields CDR1 SGHRS and CDR2 YFSETQ. This CDR3 is 12 amino acids long. CDR3 sequence: CASSERDYEQYF. CDR3 DNA sequence: TGCGCCAGCAGCGAGAGGGATTACGAGCAGTACTTC.

This clonotype has more than one count but fewer than ten. The rearrangement uses TRBV28 and TRBJ2-7, with D unclear. The CDR3 has 15 amino acids. The germline V and J ends were trimmed by 2 bases and 5 bases, with 16 bases remaining between them. Germline V gives CDR1 MDHEN, CDR2 SYDVKM. The CDR3 DNA is TGTGCCAGCAGTTTAAGGGCCCCCAATATCGACGAGCAGTACTTC. Its translation is CASSLRAPNIDEQYF.

CDR3 DNA: TGCAGCGTTGAAGATGGAGGGGACCCCTACAATGAGCAGTTCTTC. Protein: CSVEDGGDPYNEQFF. J is TRBJ2-1 and V is TRBV29-1; maybe TRBD2 (6 bases). Trimming removed 0 bases at V and 2 bases at J, with 11 bases between. The CDR3 has 15 amino acids. Germline values: CDR1 SQVTM, CDR2 ANQGSEA.

This clonotype has just a few counts. The chain recombines TRBV29-1 with TRBJ2-1, with 12 bases lining up with TRBD2. The CDR3 is 14 residues long. The V gene's germline CDR1 is SQVTM and CDR2 ANQGSEA. V lost 8 bases to trimming and J lost 8 bases; unmatched junction nucleotides: 10. The CDR3 DNA sequence: TGCAGCTACTACGGGACTAGCGGGCTCTATGAGCAGTTCTTC. Translated, it gives CSYYGTSGLYEQFF.

This clonotype was seen a handful of times. The genes are TRBV6-2 or TRBV6-3 and TRBJ2-2; TRBD2 is a possible D gene (5 bases). Germline CDR1 is MNHEY and CDR2 is SVGEGT. The length of the CDR3 is 14 residues. V lost 2 bases, J lost 7 bases, and 11 bases lay in between. The CDR3 DNA sequence: TGTGCCAGCAGTTACCGTACCGGGATCGGGGAGCTGTTTTTT. It yields the protein CASSYRTGIGELFF.

The V gene is TRBV2, the J gene TRBJ1-1; D gene ambiguous. The length of the CDR3 is 16 residues. Trimming shortened V by 3 bases and J by 1 base, and 15 bases separated the two germline ends. CDR1 is SNHLY, CDR2 FYNNEI, per germline. The CDR3 spells CASSEQVVWGNTEAFF. The DNA of the CDR3 is TGTGCCAGCAGTGAGCAAGTCGTGTGGGGGAACACTGAAGCTTTCTTT.

This rearrangement joins TRBV24-1 to TRBJ2-1, with 7 bases that match TRBD1. Germline CDR1 is KGHDR and CDR2 is SFDVKD. The CDR3 loop spans 13 amino acids. Trimming at V came to 7 bases and at J to 8 bases, leaving 7 bases not matched to a gene. The CDR3 region has the DNA TGTGCCACCAGAGACAGGGTAAAAGATGAGCAGTTCTTC. It encodes CATRDRVKDEQFF.

This chain connects TRBV7-2 to TRBJ2-3; 8 nucleotides match TRBD1. The CDR3 has 17 amino acids. Germline CDR1 and CDR2: SGHTA and FQGNSA. Trimming removed 2 bases from V and 4 bases from J; junction bases left unmatched: 11. Here the CDR3 reads CASSLHPGGARADTQYF. CDR3 in DNA: TGTGCCAGCAGCTTACACCCAGGGGGCGCGCGAGCAGATACGCAGTATTTT.

The chain is built from TRBV20-1 and TRBJ2-1; TRBD2 matches at 13 bases. V dropped 1 base and J dropped 2; count of bases not matched to a gene: 2. The CDR3 loop spans 16 amino acids. Germline CDR1 is DFQATT and CDR2 is SNEGSKA (reference sequence). CDR3 loop: CSARAGLAGAYNEQFF. The DNA of the CDR3 is TGCAGTGCTAGAGCTGGACTAGCGGGAGCCTACAATGAGCAGTTCTTC.

The table lists this clonotype with a few counts. The junction does not match germline at one end; this may be a read error. This chain connects TRBV7-2 to TRBJ2-4; TRBD2 agrees at 9 bases. The germline V gene encodes CDR1 SGHTA and CDR2 FQGNSA. CDR3 length: 13 residues. The CDR3 sequence is CASSLDLAGLWNF. The CDR3 DNA reads TGTGCCAGCAGCTTAGATCTAGCGGGGTTATGGAACTTC.